A single sample is the source of the 27 T cell receptor beta chains below, sequenced in a study of cytomegalovirus exposure and HLA in healthy donors. Researchers ran the PCR with 60 Vbeta and 13 Jbeta primers. Clones were sequenced by immunoSEQ multiplex PCR, and TCRdb holds only the in-frame ones, with some missing. The sample lists roughly 180,000 clones; roughly 79% were seen once. The sample comprised PBMCs. These receptors all come from a young man in good health and CMV-seronegative.

The rearrangement joins TRBV7-2 to TRBJ1-5; 11 nucleotides agree with TRBD1. CDR1 SGHTA and CDR2 FQGNSA come from the germline V gene. V shed 5 bases, J shed 6 bases, and the junction held 6 bases outside the gene matches. CDR3 length equals 15 residues. Here the CDR3 reads CASSRGQGDVQPQHF. The CDR3 DNA follows: TGTGCCAGCAGCCGGGGACAGGGGGATGTTCAGCCCCAGCATTTT.

The chain is built from TRBV18 and TRBJ2-3, with 7 bases aligning to TRBD1. V lost 0 bases to trimming and J lost 1 base; unmatched junction nucleotides: 7. CDR1 is KGHSH and CDR2 is LQKENI in the germline V gene. The CDR3 has 17 residues. Here the CDR3 DNA reads TGTGCCAGCTCACCACCGGAGAGGGGGCGAGGCACAGATACGCAGTATTTT. It yields the protein CASSPPERGRGTDTQYF. The variable domain in full, completed from reference TRBV18 and TRBJ2-3, reads NAGVMQNPRHLVRRRGQEARLRCSPMKGHSHVYWYRQLPEEGLKFMVYLQKENIIDESGMPKERFSAEFPKEGPSILRIQQVVRGDSAAYFCASSPPERGRGTDTQYFGPGTRLTVL.

The chain has TRBV7-6 and TRBJ2-3; 8 bases line up with TRBD2. This CDR3 region has 16 residues. V lost 4 bases, J lost 5 bases, and 11 bases stayed unmatched. Germline CDR1 SGHVS, CDR2 FNYEAQ. The CDR3 here is CASSSVAGPAGDTQYF. The CDR3 DNA follows: TGTGCCAGCAGCTCCGTAGCGGGACCGGCGGGAGATACGCAGTATTTT.

V usage is TRBV27 and J usage is TRBJ2-3; 9 positions match TRBD1. This CDR3 contains 16 residues. The junction had 9 bases not matched to a gene; V was cut back by 6 bases and J by 2 bases. The germline CDR1 and CDR2 sequences are MNHEY and SMNVEV (reference sequence). DNA for the CDR3: TGTGCCAGCAGACAGAACAGGGGGCGCGACACAGATACGCAGTATTTT. Amino acids: CASRQNRGRDTDTQYF.

The table lists this clone with a count of one. The chain couples TRBV30 to TRBJ1-4; D not certain. The CDR3 runs to 13 residues. Germline CDR1 reads GTSNPN; CDR2 reads SVGIG (reference sequence). Trimming pared 4 bases from V and 2 bases from J, leaving 8 bases between. The CDR3 reads CAWNQRTNEKLFF. The CDR3 DNA follows: TGTGCCTGGAATCAGCGGACTAATGAAAAACTGTTTTTT.

The chain combines TRBV5-1 with TRBJ2-2, with 8 bases matching TRBD2. V lost 4 bases and J lost 1; bases outside the gene matches: 9. CDR3 length: 17 residues. Germline V gene sequence: CDR1 SGHRS, CDR2 YFSETQ. CDR3 coding DNA: TGCGCCAGCAGCCGGGGATCGGGGGGGCGGAACACCGGGGAGCTGTTTTTT. Translation gives CASSRGSGGRNTGELFF.

This clone was counted a few times. This rearrangement joins TRBV28 to TRBJ1-4; D not resolved. V was shortened by 10 bases and J by 8 bases, with 17 bases between the two germline ends. Germline V gives CDR1 MDHEN, CDR2 SYDVKM. The CDR3 is made up of 13 amino acids. This CDR3 reads CATYESTREKLFF. CDR3 bases: TGTGCCACCTACGAAAGTACGAGGGAAAAACTGTTTTTT.

This chain connects TRBV30 to TRBJ2-1; TRBD1 is a possible D gene (5 bases). Trimming removed 1 base at V and 8 bases at J, with 12 bases between. CDR1 and CDR2 from the germline V gene are GTSNPN and SVGIG (reference sequence). The CDR3 sequence is 13 residues long. The CDR3 sequence: CAWSALRGDEQFF. The CDR3 nucleotides read TGTGCCTGGAGTGCGCTAAGGGGTGATGAGCAGTTCTTC.

The V call is TRBV11-1, the J call TRBJ2-5; 12 bases align to TRBD2. The J call may be faulty, since TRBJ2-7 better matches the DNA end. The CDR3 covers 15 residues. CDR1 and CDR2 (germline): SGHAT, FQDESV (reference sequence). Here the CDR3 DNA reads TGTGCCAGCAGTTCAACTAGCGGGAGGATACACGAGCAGTACTTC. Translation gives CASSSTSGRIHEQYF.

The chain recombines TRBV14 with TRBJ1-4; TRBD1 might be the D (6 bases). The CDR3 extends over 15 amino acids. Germline V CDR1 and CDR2: SGHDN, FVKESK. Trimming pared 0 bases from V and 8 bases from J, leaving 13 bases between. CDR3 sequence reads: CASSQDIGQKEKLFF. The CDR3 DNA is TGTGCCAGCAGCCAAGATATCGGACAGAAAGAAAAACTGTTTTTT.

The gene calls are TRBV18 and TRBJ2-2, with D possibly matching TRBD2 (5 bases). CDR1 is KGHSH, CDR2 LQKENI, per germline. CDR3 length: 15 residues. V lost 1 base to trimming and J lost 4 bases, with 10 bases between them. CDR3 region: CASSPRGLGTGELFF. The DNA of the CDR3 is TGTGCCAGCTCACCACGAGGGCTTGGCACCGGGGAGCTGTTTTTT. Using reference TRBV18 and TRBJ2-2 for the parts outside the CDR3, the full variable domain is NAGVMQNPRHLVRRRGQEARLRCSPMKGHSHVYWYRQLPEEGLKFMVYLQKENIIDESGMPKERFSAEFPKEGPSILRIQQVVRGDSAAYFCASSPRGLGTGELFFGEGSRLTVL.

The rearrangement links TRBV7-8 to TRBJ1-4; D perhaps matches TRBD1 (6 bases). Trimming left V 4 bases short and J 8 bases short, with 14 bases between. CDR3 size: 14 residues. Germline V CDR1 and CDR2: SGHVS, FQNEAQ. DNA of the CDR3: TGTGCCAGCAGCTCAGGACAGAATTTGGAAAAACTGTTTTTT. This translates into CASSSGQNLEKLFF.

This clone was observed a single time. V and J are TRBV5-6 and TRBJ1-2; D may be TRBD1 (5 bases). Germline CDR1 reads SGHDT; CDR2 reads YYEEEE. This CDR3 spans 15 amino acids. The germline V and J ends were trimmed by 0 bases and 5 bases, with 14 bases remaining between them. CDR3 coding DNA: TGTGCCAGCAGCTTGGAGGTGACAGCTGAATATGGCTACACCTTC. Its protein product is CASSLEVTAEYGYTF.

The V call is TRBV4-3, the J call TRBJ1-1; perhaps TRBD1 as D (6 bases). Germline values: CDR1 LGHNA, CDR2 YSLEER. The CDR3 loop spans 15 amino acids. Trimming left V 2 bases short and J 3 bases short, with 13 bases between. The CDR3 DNA reads as TGCGCCAGCAGCCAACAAGGGGAGGGGGACACTGAAGCTTTCTTT. This sequence encodes CASSQQGEGDTEAFF.

V gene TRBV9 combines with J gene TRBJ2-1; 8 nucleotides match TRBD1. Trimming cost V 5 bases and J 3 bases; bases outside gene matches: 4. The CDR3 is made up of 14 amino acids. In germline, CDR1 is SGDLS, CDR2 YYNGEE. The CDR3 DNA reads as TGTGCCAGCAGTACCGGACAGGGCTACAATGAGCAGTTCTTC. Its protein product is CASSTGQGYNEQFF.

The V call is TRBV4-3, the J call TRBJ2-7; 8 bases map to TRBD2. Germline CDR1 reads LGHNA; CDR2 reads YSLEER. V shed 1 base, J shed 3 bases, and the junction held 8 bases outside the gene matches. The CDR3 sequence is 16 residues long. DNA for the CDR3: TGCGCCAGCAGCCAAGGGTTGACTAGCGCTCACTACGAGCAGTACTTC. It translates to CASSQGLTSAHYEQYF.

This clone came up once. The junction differs from germline at one of its ends, possibly a read error. V gene TRBV20-1 combines with J gene TRBJ2-3; no firm D call. Germline V gene lookup returns CDR1 DFQATT and CDR2 SNEGSKA (reference sequence). The CDR3 loop spans 11 amino acids. CDR3 coding DNA: TGCAGTGGCCTATCCGGAGATATGCAGTATTTT. This gives the protein CSGLSGDMQYF.

This clone was observed once. J is TRBJ2-1 and V is TRBV30; 11 nucleotides align to TRBD2. This CDR3 region has 15 residues. Germline CDR1 reads GTSNPN; CDR2 reads SVGIG (reference sequence). The ends lost 5 bases at V and 7 bases at J; junction bases unmatched: 10. The CDR3 reads CAWDKTSGSLNEQFF. As DNA, the CDR3 is TGTGCCTGGGATAAAACTAGCGGGAGCTTGAATGAGCAGTTCTTC. The whole variable domain, remainder taken from reference TRBV30 and TRBJ2-1, is SQTIHQWPATLVQPVGSPLSLECTVEGTSNPNLYWYRQAAGRGLQLLFYSVGIGQISSEVPQNLSASRPQDRQFILSSKKLLLSDSGFYLCAWDKTSGSLNEQFFGPGTRLTVL.

V usage is TRBV6-6 and J usage is TRBJ2-5; 7 bases are shared with TRBD2. This CDR3 has 13 amino acids. J lost 2 bases, V lost 5 bases, and 2 bases had no gene match. The V gene's germline CDR1 is MNHNY and CDR2 SVGAGI (reference sequence). CDR3 protein: CASSRDYQETQYF. CDR3 sequence (DNA): TGTGCCAGCAGTAGGGACTATCAAGAGACCCAGTACTTC.

Only one count was recorded for this clone. The rearrangement links TRBV11-2 to TRBJ2-5, with D maybe TRBD2 (7 bases). The germline V gene has CDR1 SGHAT and CDR2 FQNNGV. The ends were cut back, 3 bases at V and 4 bases at J, with 15 bases in the middle. The CDR3 totals 15 residues. CDR3 bases: TGTGCCAGCAGCTTTGAAACGGGGGGCCCAGAGACCCAGTACTTC. It codes for CASSFETGGPETQYF.

The chain recombines TRBV7-9 with TRBJ2-3; D might be TRBD1 (7 bases). CDR1 is SEHNR, CDR2 FQNEAQ, per germline (reference sequence). The germline V and J ends were trimmed by 5 bases and 8 bases, with 17 bases remaining between them. The CDR3 spans 14 residues. CDR3 bases: TGTGCCAGCAGCCCAAGTGCGCAGGGGGGTACGCAGTATTTT. It translates to CASSPSAQGGTQYF.

This chain links TRBV19 with TRBJ1-5, with D unclear. Germline CDR1 and CDR2: LNHDA and SQIVND (reference sequence). V gave up 7 bases and J gave up 0 bases, with 13 bases separating them. The CDR3 runs 15 residues. CDR3 sequence: CASTRDIYSNQPQHF. The CDR3 DNA sequence: TGTGCCAGTACCAGAGACATCTATAGCAATCAGCCCCAGCATTTT.

V is TRBV30 and J is TRBJ2-5; 9 nucleotides align to TRBD1. This CDR3 spans 12 amino acids. In germline, CDR1 is GTSNPN, CDR2 SVGIG (reference sequence). For the CDR3, the DNA is TGTGCACTGGACAGGGGAGGAGAGACCCAGTACTTC. It codes for CALDRGGETQYF.

The chain carries TRBV7-2 and TRBJ2-1; 7 nucleotides agree with TRBD2. CDR3 size: 16 residues. Per germline, CDR1 SGHTA and CDR2 FQGNSA. Losses at the gene ends were 5 bases for V and 2 bases for J; bases not matched to a gene: 9. The CDR3 region has the DNA TGTGCCAGCAGCCCTGCGGGAGTTGGGACCTACAATGAGCAGTTCTTC. This sequence encodes CASSPAGVGTYNEQFF.

This clone was picked up one time. This rearrangement joins TRBV15 to TRBJ1-6; TRBD1 might be the D (5 bases). Germline values: CDR1 LNHNV, CDR2 YYDKDF (reference sequence). With 3 bases removed from V and 2 bases from J, the gap between germline ends came to 8 bases. There are 15 residues in the CDR3. This CDR3 reads CATSSREPYNSPLHF. The CDR3 DNA is TGTGCCACCAGCAGCAGGGAACCCTATAATTCACCCCTCCACTTT.

The rearrangement uses TRBV7-2 and TRBJ2-1, with 10 bases matching TRBD2. The CDR3 totals 16 residues. The V and J ends lost 0 bases and 4 bases, in that order; junction bases with no gene match: 3. In germline, CDR1 is SGHTA, CDR2 FQGNSA. CDR3 amino acids: CASSLAGTSAYNEQFF. The CDR3 nucleotides are TGTGCCAGCAGCTTAGCGGGGACTAGCGCTTACAATGAGCAGTTCTTC. Together with reference TRBV7-2 and TRBJ2-1, the CDR3 gives the full variable domain: GAGVSQSPSNKVTEKGKDVELRCDPISGHTALYWYRQSLGQGLEFLIYFQGNSAPDKSGLPSDRFSAERTGGSVSTLTIQRTQQEDSAVYLCASSLAGTSAYNEQFFGPGTRLTVL.

This chain uses TRBV27 with TRBJ1-5; 10 positions match TRBD1. Germline CDR1 and CDR2: MNHEY and SMNVEV (reference sequence). The CDR3 covers 14 residues. Losses at the gene ends were 6 bases for V and 6 bases for J; bases not matched to a gene: 5. In DNA, the CDR3 is TGTGCCAGCAGAGAAGGGACAGGGGTTCAGCCCCAGCATTTT. Residues: CASREGTGVQPQHF.